This is a list of T cell receptor beta chains from one sample in a study of blood T cell repertoires in COVID-19. The table came from immunoSEQ multiplex PCR; TCRdb's copy has only in-frame clones and leaves some out. This table has 400,000 or so clones, about 90% appearing once. Specimen: PBMCs or T cells enriched from blood (not recorded which). These receptors all come from a man aged 18 to 29 who had recovered from COVID-19. Each CDR3 is given with its conserved first and last residue. D genes are given only for firm matches. Clone sizes are given selectively: once, few, many, or a class where the clone is expanded.

DNA	CDR3	size	J	length	D	V
TGTGCCAGCAGTATCCAGTACTCCTACGAGCAGTACTTC	CASSIQYSYEQYF	few	TRBJ2-7	13	NA	TRBV6-5
TGTGCCAGCAGTTACTCTGAGGATGGCTACACCTTC	CASSYSEDGYTF	NA	TRBJ1-2	12	NA	TRBV6-6
TGTGCCAGCAGCTCAAGAGGCGGGCCGGTCGATCACACCTTC	CASSSRGGPVDHTF	many	TRBJ1-2	14	NA	TRBV7-9
TGTGCCAGCAGTCCGACCGTTAGGGGGCATGGCTACACCTTC	CASSPTVRGHGYTF	NA	TRBJ1-2	14	TRBD1	TRBV28
TGTGCCAGCAGTCCAGGGGCGGAGGCTTTCTTT	CASSPGAEAFF	NA	TRBJ1-1	11	NA	TRBV28
TGTGCCAGCAGCTTGTTGCCCCCGGGAGCCGAAGATGTTCGAGCCCAGCATTTT	CASSLLPPGAEDVRAQHF	once	TRBJ1-5	18	NA	TRBV5-5
TGCGCCAGCAGTGAGCAGGGTTATAATTCACCCCTCCACTTT	CASSEQGYNSPLHF	NA	TRBJ1-6	14	NA	TRBV10-2
TGTGCCAGTAGTTTAGCTAGGGAGAGGTACAATGAGCAGTTCTTC	CASSLARERYNEQFF	NA	TRBJ2-1	15	NA	TRBV19
TGTGCCAGCAGCGTAGAACCCAGGCACGAGCAGTTCTTC	CASSVEPRHEQFF	NA	TRBJ2-1	13	NA	TRBV9
TGCAGTGCTAGTAGCTCGAGGGTGCACTATGGCTACACCTTC	CSASSSRVHYGYTF	NA	TRBJ1-2	14	NA	TRBV20-1
TGTGCCAGCAGCCAAGTGGGGATCGGCGGGGGTTACAATGAGCAGTTCTTC	CASSQVGIGGGYNEQFF	NA	TRBJ2-1	17	TRBD2	TRBV4-2
TGTGCCAGCAGTTTATGGGGTAGCCGCCGCACAGATACGCAGTATTTT	CASSLWGSRRTDTQYF	NA	TRBJ2-3	16	NA	TRBV28
TGTGCCAGCAGCTTGGCCGGGCGGGAGGTCTCCTACGAGCAGTACTTC	CASSLAGREVSYEQYF	NA	TRBJ2-7	16	TRBD2	TRBV5-6
TGTGCCAGCAGAGACAGGGTGGGCACTGAAGCTTTCTTT	CASRDRVGTEAFF	once	TRBJ1-1	13	TRBD1	TRBV6-5
TGCGCCAGCAGGGGCGCTGGCTCCTACGAGCAGTACTTC	CASRGAGSYEQYF	NA	TRBJ2-7	13	NA	TRBV5-1
TGTGCCAGCAGCCAAGACAGGGGAGGACTTAGCAATCAGCCCCAGCATTTT	CASSQDRGGLSNQPQHF	NA	TRBJ1-5	17	TRBD1	TRBV7-6
TGTGCCAGCAGCTGGACAGGACTATCCTACGAGCAGTACTTC	CASSWTGLSYEQYF	once	TRBJ2-7	14	NA	TRBV6-5
TGTGCCAGCAGCATCAGGACTAGCGGAAAGTACAATGAGCAGTTCTTC	CASSIRTSGKYNEQFF	NA	TRBJ2-1	16	NA	TRBV21-1
TGTGCCAGCAGCCCCCCGGGGATGAGGTCACCCCTCCACTTT	CASSPPGMRSPLHF	NA	TRBJ1-6	14	NA	TRBV3-1/TRBV3-2
TGTGCCAGCAGACCGGGGACAGGGGAAGACTACACCTTC	CASRPGTGEDYTF	NA	TRBJ1-2	13	TRBD1	TRBV5-4
TGTGCCAGCACTTTGTGGGGGCCTGGTAACACCATATATTTT	CASTLWGPGNTIYF	NA	TRBJ1-3	14	NA	TRBV5-8
TGTGCCATCAGTGAGCAGGAGGATTCGGGGGAATTCTTC	CAISEQEDSGEFF	NA	TRBJ2-1	13	NA	TRBV10-3
TGTGCCTGGGCTGGTACCTTCACTCGGGATGGCTACACCTTC	CAWAGTFTRDGYTF	NA	TRBJ1-2	14	NA	TRBV30
TGTGCCAGCAGCTCCACCGGGACAGGGGATGGCTACACCTTC	CASSSTGTGDGYTF	NA	TRBJ1-2	14	TRBD1	TRBV7-3
TGTGCCAGCAGTTATGCCCTGGCCACGGGAAACACCATATATTTT	CASSYALATGNTIYF	NA	TRBJ1-3	15	NA	TRBV6-5
TGTGCCAGCAGCGTAGGTTGGCTGTTACCCTATGGCTACACCTTC	CASSVGWLLPYGYTF	NA	TRBJ1-2	15	NA	TRBV9
TGTGCCAGCAGCGTAGAATGGAGCTCCTACAATGAGCAGTTCTTC	CASSVEWSSYNEQFF	NA	TRBJ2-1	15	NA	TRBV9
TGCGCCAGCAGCTTGGGACACTCCGAATCCACAGATACGCAGTATTTT	CASSLGHSESTDTQYF	NA	TRBJ2-3	16	NA	TRBV5-1
TGCAGCGTTAAAGGGGAGTGGGGGCGGACGAACACCGGGGAGCTGTTTTTT	CSVKGEWGRTNTGELFF	NA	TRBJ2-2	17	NA	TRBV29-1
TGTGCCAGCAGTGAAACACTTACAGGGGTTACAGCTTTCTTT	CASSETLTGVTAFF	NA	TRBJ1-1	14	TRBD1	TRBV2
TGTGCCAGCTCACCAGAGTTTAACACTGAAGCTTTCTTT	CASSPEFNTEAFF	NA	TRBJ1-1	13	NA	TRBV18
TGTGCCACGGGACTAGCGGGAGGCAATGAGCAGTTCTTC	CATGLAGGNEQFF	NA	TRBJ2-1	13	TRBD2	TRBV24-1
TGCGCCAGCAGCCAGGGACAGCAAGAGACCCAGTACTTC	CASSQGQQETQYF	NA	TRBJ2-5	13	TRBD1	TRBV5-1
TGTGCCAGCAGTTCAGACTACAATGAGCAGTTCTTC	CASSSDYNEQFF	NA	TRBJ2-1	12	NA	TRBV27
TGCAGCACGCGCGGGAGCTTTCTCGGGGGAGAGACCCAGTACTTC	CSTRGSFLGGETQYF	NA	TRBJ2-5	15	TRBD2	TRBV29-1
TGTGCCAGCAGTTGGTTAGCTAGCGGGGGAACAGATACGCAGTATTTT	CASSWLASGGTDTQYF	NA	TRBJ2-3	16	TRBD2	TRBV27
TGTGCCAGTAGTGGCGCCGGGTCCCCAGGGTACGAGCAGTACTTC	CASSGAGSPGYEQYF	NA	TRBJ2-7	15	NA	TRBV19
TGTGCCAGCAGCTACACTACCGGGGTGAGGAGCGACACTGAAGCTTTCTTT	CASSYTTGVRSDTEAFF	once	TRBJ1-1	17	NA	TRBV5-6
TGTGCCACCAGTGATTCGACAGCGAGCAGCAATCAGCCCCAGCATTTT	CATSDSTASSNQPQHF	NA	TRBJ1-5	16	NA	TRBV24-1
TGTGCCAGCAGCCTTGACAGGGGTAGGAGCACCGGGGAGCTGTTTTTT	CASSLDRGRSTGELFF	NA	TRBJ2-2	16	TRBD1	TRBV9
TGTGCCAGTAGTATGGGAGACACCATATATTTT	CASSMGDTIYF	NA	TRBJ1-3	11	NA	TRBV19
TGCGCCAGCAGCCAAGGACTGGGGGCTTGGTATGGCTACACCTTC	CASSQGLGAWYGYTF	NA	TRBJ1-2	15	NA	TRBV4-1